Below are 30 T cell receptor beta chains sequenced from a single sample in a study of T cells in localized non-small cell lung cancer. Assay: immunoSEQ multiplex PCR; the TCRdb copy retains only in-frame clones and omits some. Here the sample spans roughly 38,000 clones, more than 85% being singletons. This material consisted of peripheral blood, taken before any cancer treatment. These receptors came from a woman aged 18 to 55 with stage III lung adenocarcinoma.

CDR3 loop: CASSVAGTGYGYTF. CDR3 bases: TGTGCCAGCAGCGTAGCCGGGACAGGGTATGGCTACACCTTC. The gene calls are TRBV9 and TRBJ1-2; TRBD1 matches 9 bases. J gave up 5 bases and V 0 bases, and 2 bases lay outside the gene matches. Germline CDR1 and CDR2: SGDLS and YYNGEE. The CDR3 consists of 14 residues.

This clone was observed a few times. This chain's CDR3 is CASSLAGAGKLFF. The CDR3 DNA reads as TGTGCCAGCAGCTTGGCAGGGGCGGGAAAACTGTTTTTT. The chain uses TRBV5-6 and TRBJ1-4, with D possibly TRBD1 on 6 matching bases. Germline V gives CDR1 SGHDT, CDR2 YYEEEE. Deletions cut 0 bases from V and 10 bases from J, with 10 bases between. The CDR3 is 13 amino acids.

The chain combines TRBV5-3 with TRBJ2-2; 11 bases agree with TRBD2. TRBV5-3 is flagged as an ORF with uncertain function. The length of the CDR3 is 18 residues. J gave up 7 bases and V 6 bases, and 17 bases lay outside the gene matches. The CDR3 DNA reads TGTGCCAGAATGGTATTGGTCGGGACTAGCGGAAGAGACGGGGAGCTGTTTTTT. Protein sequence: CARMVLVGTSGRDGELFF.

The J gene is TRBJ2-3, the V gene TRBV15; 12 bases are shared with TRBD2. The germline V gene has CDR1 LNHNV and CDR2 YYDKDF (reference sequence). The ends lost 0 bases at V and 4 bases at J; junction bases unmatched: 11. CDR3 length: 19 amino acids. Here the CDR3 DNA reads TGTGCCACCAGCAGAGAGAGGGAGCTAGCGGGGGGGCCCGCAGATACGCAGTATTTT. Translation: CATSRERELAGGPADTQYF.

The chain is built from TRBV2 and TRBJ2-1, with a tentative D call TRBD1 (5 bases). Trimming took 6 bases from V and 0 from J, leaving 12 bases between them. The CDR3 extends over 15 amino acids. Germline lookup yields CDR1 SNHLY and CDR2 FYNNEI. The CDR3 nucleotides are TGTGCCAGCAGCCAGGACACGAGCTCCTACAATGAGCAGTTCTTC. Its translation: CASSQDTSSYNEQFF.

The chain carries TRBV6-1 and TRBJ1-6; perhaps TRBD1 as D (5 bases). V was clipped by 7 bases and J by 10 bases, with 20 bases between them. The CDR3 is made up of 15 amino acids. Germline CDR1 and CDR2: MNHNS and SASEGT. This CDR3 is CASTEQPGNGSPLHF. The CDR3 DNA reads TGTGCCAGCACCGAACAACCAGGGAACGGATCACCCCTCCACTTT.

This chain connects TRBV29-1 to TRBJ2-2; 7 bases match TRBD2. Per the germline V gene, CDR1 is SQVTM and CDR2 is ANQGSEA. The CDR3 covers 11 residues. The CDR3 sequence is CGGEKTGELFF. CDR3 nucleotides: TGCGGGGGGGAAAAAACCGGGGAGCTGTTTTTT.

The chain recombines TRBV7-3 with TRBJ2-3, with TRBD2 matching over 11 bases. Germline V gene sequence: CDR1 SGHTA, CDR2 FQGTGA. The CDR3 contains 16 residues. V lost 3 bases to trimming and J lost 2 bases; unmatched junction nucleotides: 4. The DNA of the CDR3 is TGTGCCAGCAGCTTCCAGGGACTAGCGGACACAGATACGCAGTATTTT. It translates to CASSFQGLADTDTQYF.

The rearrangement joins TRBV5-6 to TRBJ1-3; TRBD1 agrees at 7 bases. The CDR3 sequence is 14 residues long. Germline CDR1 SGHDT, CDR2 YYEEEE. The J segment lost 3 bases and the V segment lost 4 bases, leaving 4 bases of the junction unmatched. The CDR3 nucleotides are TGTGCCAGCAGCGCCGGGACAGTTGGAAACACCATATATTTT. It is translated as CASSAGTVGNTIYF.

This clone has a handful of counts. The chain combines TRBV10-3 with TRBJ2-1; TRBD1 aligns across 7 bases. Germline CDR1 reads ENHRY; CDR2 reads SYGVKD. The V gene end was trimmed by 3 bases and the J gene end by 10 bases; junction bases not matched to a gene: 3. This CDR3 contains 12 residues. CDR3 nucleotides: TGTGCCATCAGTGAAGACAGGGAGGAGCAGTTCTTC. Encoded protein: CAISEDREEQFF.

The chain recombines TRBV5-4 with TRBJ2-1, with 9 bases matching TRBD2. Losses at the gene ends were 4 bases for V and 7 bases for J; bases not matched to a gene: 9. The CDR3 is 15 residues long. Germline V gene data show CDR1 as SGHNT and CDR2 as YYREEE (reference sequence). Here the CDR3 DNA reads TGTGCCAGCAGCGTCGGGACTAGCAGGTCGAATGAGCAGTTCTTC. Translating it yields CASSVGTSRSNEQFF.

The rearrangement links TRBV5-1 to TRBJ1-4, with TRBD1 identical over 7 bases. The CDR3 is made up of 15 amino acids. The germline V gene encodes CDR1 SGHRS and CDR2 YFSETQ. V was pared by 5 bases and J by 0 bases, with 4 bases of the junction left unmatched. The CDR3 sequence: CASRFQGATNEKLFF. DNA of the CDR3: TGCGCCAGCAGATTTCAGGGGGCAACTAATGAAAAACTGTTTTTT.

The chain couples TRBV14 to TRBJ2-7, with D possibly being TRBD1 (6 bases). The CDR3 length is 12 residues. Germline V gene data show CDR1 as SGHDN and CDR2 as FVKESK. The ends were cut back, 2 bases at V and 6 bases at J, with 8 bases in the middle. The CDR3 here is CASSQYRVEQYF. CDR3 coding DNA: TGTGCCAGCAGCCAATACAGGGTCGAGCAGTACTTC.

The chain couples TRBV13 to TRBJ2-1; D possibly matches TRBD1 or TRBD2 (6 bases each). Per the germline V gene, CDR1 is PRHDT and CDR2 is FYEKMQ (reference sequence). With 6 bases removed from V and 0 bases from J, the gap between germline ends came to 12 bases. This CDR3 comprises 15 residues. CDR3 loop: CASSSGGSSYNEQFF. The CDR3, as DNA: TGTGCCAGCAGTTCCGGGGGCAGCTCCTACAATGAGCAGTTCTTC. Drawing the rest from reference TRBV13 and TRBJ2-1, the complete variable domain is AAGVIQSPRHLIKEKRETATLKCYPIPRHDTVYWYQQGPGQDPQFLISFYEKMQSDKGSIPDRFSAQQFSDYHSELNMSSLELGDSALYFCASSSGGSSYNEQFFGPGTRLTVL.

This sequence joins TRBV6-5 and TRBJ2-5; D perhaps matches TRBD1 (6 bases). Germline assignment: CDR1 MNHEY and CDR2 SVGAGI. The CDR3 is 13 amino acids. The V gene lost 6 bases and the J gene lost 3 bases, with 11 bases spanning the gap. The CDR3 bases are TGTGCCAGCAGATCGGGACACAAAGAGACCCAGTACTTC. Translation gives CASRSGHKETQYF.

The chain uses TRBV6-5 and TRBJ2-1, with D possibly called TRBD1 or TRBD2 (5 bases each). Trimming took off 6 bases at V and 2 bases at J, with 14 bases between the two ends. CDR1 and CDR2 from the germline V gene are MNHEY and SVGAGI. The CDR3 runs to 15 residues. CDR3 nucleotides: TGTGCCAGCAGCACGTCCGGGGCGGCCTACAATGAGCAGTTCTTC. Its translation is CASSTSGAAYNEQFF.

The CDR3 coding sequence is TGTGCCAGTAGTACAAACAGACCCGGGACAGGGAACACTGAAGCTTTCTTT. This translates into CASSTNRPGTGNTEAFF. This rearrangement joins TRBV19 to TRBJ1-1; 8 bases align to TRBD1. The V segment lost 4 bases and the J segment 1 base; nucleotides outside the gene matches: 11. This CDR3 has 17 residues. CDR1 is LNHDA and CDR2 is SQIVND in the germline V gene (reference sequence).

The chain is built from TRBV30 and TRBJ1-4, with TRBD1 as a possible D gene (6 bases). The germline CDR1 and CDR2 sequences are GTSNPN and SVGIG (reference sequence). This CDR3 spans 13 amino acids. Trimming stripped 0 bases from V and 7 bases from J, with 9 bases between. The CDR3 DNA sequence: TGTGCCTGGAGTGTGCAGGGGAGTGAAAAACTGTTTTTT. It is translated as CAWSVQGSEKLFF. Full variable domain (rest looked up from reference TRBV30 and TRBJ1-4): SQTIHQWPATLVQPVGSPLSLECTVEGTSNPNLYWYRQAAGRGLQLLFYSVGIGQISSEVPQNLSASRPQDRQFILSSKKLLLSDSGFYLCAWSVQGSEKLFFGSGTQLSVL.

The J gene is TRBJ1-6, the V gene TRBV6-1, with a possible D match to TRBD1 (5 bases). V lost 1 base and J 7 bases, leaving 8 bases between the germline ends. The CDR3 runs to 14 residues. The germline CDR1 and CDR2 sequences are MNHNS and SASEGT. This CDR3 reads CASSEGGKNSPLHF. CDR3 in DNA: TGTGCCAGCAGTGAAGGGGGCAAGAATTCACCCCTCCACTTT.

In its sample, this clone was seen a few times. The chain carries TRBV6-1 and TRBJ2-1, with 8 bases identical to TRBD2. V dropped 2 bases and J dropped 2; count of bases not matched to a gene: 5. Germline V gene sequence: CDR1 MNHNS, CDR2 SASEGT. The CDR3 runs 16 residues. Written as DNA, the CDR3 is TGTGCCAGCAGTGAATATGCGGGGGGTACCTACAATGAGCAGTTCTTC. Protein sequence: CASSEYAGGTYNEQFF.

The table lists this clone with a count of one. This chain links TRBV5-1 with TRBJ2-3; D ambiguous. Germline V gene sequence: CDR1 SGHRS, CDR2 YFSETQ. V was clipped by 0 bases and J by 6 bases, with 5 bases between them. This CDR3 spans 12 amino acids. CDR3 bases: TGCGCCAGCAGCTTGGATGGCGATACGCAGTATTTT. Amino acid sequence: CASSLDGDTQYF.

This clone appeared a few times. The chain joins TRBV6-5 to TRBJ2-2; 10 nucleotides align to TRBD1. CDR1 is MNHEY and CDR2 is SVGAGI in the germline V gene. With V trimmed by 4 bases and J by 9 bases, 11 bases remained unmatched. The CDR3 extends over 16 amino acids. The CDR3 sequence: CASSSYRDRGLRELFF. The CDR3 DNA reads as TGTGCCAGCAGTTCCTACCGGGACAGGGGCTTGAGGGAGCTGTTTTTT.

The count of this clone is one. The chain employs TRBV27 and TRBJ2-7; D remains unclear. CDR3 length: 15 amino acids. Germline V CDR1 and CDR2: MNHEY, SMNVEV (reference sequence). V lost 3 bases, J lost 0 bases, and 12 bases lay in between. CDR3 loop: CASSFNTLSSYEQYF. The CDR3 nucleotides read TGTGCCAGCAGTTTCAACACCTTGAGCTCCTACGAGCAGTACTTC.

The CDR3 DNA follows: TGTGCCAGCAGACCCGGGACAGATTCTTACGAGCAGTACTTC. As protein: CASRPGTDSYEQYF. The V call is TRBV6-5, the J call TRBJ2-7; TRBD1 matches at 7 bases. The length of the CDR3 is 14 residues. J lost 4 bases, V lost 6 bases, and 9 bases had no gene match. Germline CDR1 reads MNHEY; CDR2 reads SVGAGI.

The V and J genes are TRBV5-1 and TRBJ1-4, with D uncertain. Trimming stripped 0 bases from V and 0 bases from J, with 9 bases between. The CDR3 covers 16 residues. The germline V gene has CDR1 SGHRS and CDR2 YFSETQ. CDR3 loop: CASSLVPLTTNEKLFF. The CDR3 nucleotides read TGCGCCAGCAGCTTGGTTCCGCTAACAACTAATGAAAAACTGTTTTTT.

This chain uses TRBV7-8 with TRBJ2-1, with 13 bases identical to TRBD2. The CDR3 contains 14 residues. CDR1 and CDR2 from the germline V gene are SGHVS and FQNEAQ. Trimming removed 1 base from V and 13 bases from J; junction bases left unmatched: 4. Here the CDR3 DNA reads TGTGCCAGCAGCTTAGACCGACTAGCGGGGGGACAGTTCTTC. It encodes CASSLDRLAGGQFF. The variable domain in full, completed from reference TRBV7-8 and TRBJ2-1, reads GAGVSQSPRYKVAKRGQDVALRCDPISGHVSLFWYQQALGQGPEFLTYFQNEAQLDKSGLPSDRFFAERPEGSVSTLKIQRTQQEDSAVYLCASSLDRLAGGQFFGPGTRLTVL.

This chain uses TRBV2 with TRBJ2-7; weak D call: TRBD2 (5 bases). There are 13 residues in the CDR3. CDR1 and CDR2 from the germline V gene are SNHLY and FYNNEI. V shed 8 bases and J shed 6 bases, with 17 bases lying between them. In DNA, the CDR3 is TGTGCCAGCGTCGAGAGGGATCTTCGCGAGCAGTACTTC. Translated, it gives CASVERDLREQYF.

This clone was found once. The rearrangement uses TRBV14 and TRBJ2-6; no firm D call. Germline values: CDR1 SGHDN, CDR2 FVKESK. Trimming stripped 5 bases from V and 4 bases from J, with 9 bases between. The CDR3 has 14 amino acids. The CDR3 DNA follows: TGTGCCAGCAGCGAGCTATCGGGGGCCAACGTCCTGACTTTC. Translating it yields CASSELSGANVLTF.

The rearrangement joins TRBV18 to TRBJ2-7; TRBD2 aligns across 8 bases. CDR1 is KGHSH and CDR2 is LQKENI in the germline V gene. J was trimmed by 2 bases and V by 3 bases; bases with no gene match: 9. The CDR3 is 16 amino acids. Here the CDR3 DNA reads TGTGCCAGCTCACCGCAGCGGGGGAGATTTACCTACGAGCAGTACTTC. Translating gives CASSPQRGRFTYEQYF.

This clone was counted once. The V call is TRBV27, the J call TRBJ1-5, with a tentative D call TRBD1 (5 bases). The V end lost 6 bases, the J end lost 2 bases, and 11 bases lay between the germline ends. Germline V gene sequence: CDR1 MNHEY, CDR2 SMNVEV (reference sequence). The CDR3 contains 14 residues. The CDR3 region has the DNA TGTGCCAGCAGGGCGGGGGGTGGCAATCAGCCCCAGCATTTT. Protein product: CASRAGGGNQPQHF.